The 22 T cell receptor beta chains below were found in one sample sequenced in a study of cytomegalovirus exposure and HLA in healthy donors. A multiplex PCR was run with 60 Vbeta primers and 13 Jbeta primers. Measured with immunoSEQ multiplex PCR; TCRdb has only the in-frame clones, and not every one. The table has about 130,000 clones, over 75% seen once; the top ten hold more than 10%. Sequences were obtained from PBMCs. These TCRs come from a woman aged 40 to 50 in good health and CMV-seropositive.

The chain joins TRBV10-3 to TRBJ2-1, with TRBD1 identical over 12 bases. The trim removed 4 bases at V and 5 bases at J, leaving 9 bases unmatched. Germline V gives CDR1 ENHRY, CDR2 SYGVKD. This CDR3 region has 17 residues. The CDR3 nucleotides read TGTGCCATCAGTGTCTCCGGGACAGGGGGCGTCCACAATGAGCAGTTCTTC. Translated: CAISVSGTGGVHNEQFF.

The genes are TRBV29-1 and TRBJ2-1; D remains unclear. V lost 4 bases and J 2 bases, leaving 12 bases between the germline ends. This CDR3 spans 14 amino acids. Looked up from germline, CDR1 is SQVTM and CDR2 is ANQGSEA. CDR3 residues: CSVVRLEAYNEQFF. In nucleotides, the CDR3 is TGCAGCGTTGTTCGACTTGAGGCCTACAATGAGCAGTTCTTC.

The rearrangement uses TRBV18 and TRBJ1-2; weak D call: TRBD1 (6 bases). CDR3 length equals 14 residues. The V end was cut by 4 bases, the J end by 0 bases, with 9 bases between. CDR1 is KGHSH, CDR2 LQKENI, per germline. The CDR3 DNA sequence: TGTGCCAGCTCACTGGACAGAGCTAACTATGGCTACACCTTC. Protein sequence: CASSLDRANYGYTF.

The chain is built from TRBV7-9 and TRBJ1-5; no clear D. V lost 3 bases, J lost 4 bases, and 7 bases lay in between. The V gene's germline CDR1 is SEHNR and CDR2 FQNEAQ (reference sequence). This CDR3 spans 13 amino acids. The CDR3: CASSFNFNQPQHF. DNA for the CDR3: TGTGCCAGCAGCTTTAACTTTAATCAGCCCCAGCATTTT.

Comments on this clone: In the same sample, other DNA sequences code for this CDR3. This chain links TRBV20-1 with TRBJ2-5, with D unclear. CDR3 length equals 11 residues. Germline V gene sequence: CDR1 DFQATT, CDR2 SNEGSKA (reference sequence). The chain's CDR3 is CSGTVQETQYF. The CDR3 DNA reads as TGCAGCGGTACAGTTCAAGAGACCCAGTACTTC.

CDR3 sequence: CASSWPGTGGNEQFF. In DNA form, the CDR3 reads TGTGCCAGCAGTTGGCCTGGGACAGGGGGGAATGAGCAGTTCTTC. The chain combines TRBV6-5 with TRBJ2-1; 11 nucleotides align to TRBD1. With 4 bases clipped from V and 7 bases from J, the junction kept 6 bases outside the gene matches. CDR1 is MNHEY and CDR2 is SVGAGI in the germline V gene. The CDR3 loop spans 15 amino acids.

This clone was seen a handful of times. The rearrangement links TRBV5-1 to TRBJ1-2, with D unresolved. The length of the CDR3 is 13 residues. Germline loops: CDR1 SGHRS, CDR2 YFSETQ. V was trimmed by 4 bases and J by 6 bases, leaving 13 bases between them. The CDR3 DNA follows: TGCGCCAGCAGCCCACACAGTGGGCATGGCTACACCTTC. It codes for CASSPHSGHGYTF.

The chain uses TRBV19 and TRBJ1-1; D call uncertain. V lost 5 bases to trimming and J lost 0 bases, with 10 bases between them. CDR3 length equals 14 residues. Germline V gives CDR1 LNHDA, CDR2 SQIVND (reference sequence). The CDR3 DNA reads TGTGCCAGTAGTCCGAGTAGCATGAACACTGAAGCTTTCTTT. This sequence encodes CASSPSSMNTEAFF.

V usage is TRBV7-9 and J usage is TRBJ1-4; D might be TRBD1 (6 bases). Germline V gene sequence: CDR1 SEHNR, CDR2 FQNEAQ (reference sequence). Trimming cost V 5 bases and J 4 bases, with 17 bases left between them. This CDR3 has 16 residues. The CDR3 reads CASSRSFDRLNEKLFF. DNA of the CDR3: TGTGCCAGCAGCCGATCCTTCGACAGGCTTAATGAAAAACTGTTTTTT.

The chain combines TRBV7-2 with TRBJ1-5, with D tentatively TRBD1 (5 bases). The CDR3 totals 16 residues. The germline CDR1 and CDR2 sequences are SGHTA and FQGNSA. Deletions cut 5 bases from V and 0 bases from J, with 14 bases between. This CDR3 reads CASSPNRPYSNQPQHF. CDR3 in DNA: TGTGCCAGCAGCCCTAACAGGCCTTATAGCAATCAGCCCCAGCATTTT.

V is TRBV2 and J is TRBJ2-2; D might be TRBD2 (5 bases). The CDR3 spans 16 residues. Trimming removed 2 bases from V and 4 bases from J, with 14 bases in between. Germline V gene data show CDR1 as SNHLY and CDR2 as FYNNEI. CDR3 sequence: CASSENRGLGTGELFF. In DNA, the CDR3 is TGTGCCAGCAGTGAAAATCGGGGTTTGGGCACCGGGGAGCTGTTTTTT.

The rearrangement joins TRBV30 to TRBJ1-2; TRBD1 matches 10 bases. CDR3 length equals 14 residues. V lost 3 bases and J lost 7; bases outside the gene matches: 8. Germline-derived CDR1 and CDR2 are GTSNPN and SVGIG (reference sequence). The DNA of the CDR3 is TGTGCCTGGAGCTACTACGGGACAGGGGCTGGCTACACCTTC. Translation: CAWSYYGTGAGYTF.

The rearrangement links TRBV28 to TRBJ2-7; 10 bases line up with TRBD1. Losses at the gene ends were 5 bases for V and 8 bases for J; bases not matched to a gene: 9. The length of the CDR3 is 14 residues. The V gene's germline CDR1 is MDHEN and CDR2 SYDVKM. Written as DNA, the CDR3 is TGTGCCAGCAGTGTTATGGGACAGGGGTATAAGCAGTACTTC. Its protein product is CASSVMGQGYKQYF.

This clone has just a few counts. This sequence joins TRBV28 and TRBJ2-1; 8 nucleotides match TRBD2. This CDR3 comprises 16 residues. CDR1 and CDR2 (germline): MDHEN, SYDVKM. The V and J ends lost 5 bases and 0 bases, in that order; junction bases with no gene match: 6. CDR3 protein: CASSGTSGSSYNEQFF. CDR3 in DNA: TGTGCCAGCAGTGGAACGAGCGGGAGCTCCTACAATGAGCAGTTCTTC.

The rearrangement uses TRBV11-2 and TRBJ2-3; maybe TRBD2 (6 bases). Trimming took off 5 bases at V and 3 bases at J, with 12 bases between the two ends. Germline CDR1 and CDR2: SGHAT and FQNNGV. The CDR3 is 14 amino acids. This chain's CDR3 is CASSAGLGTDTQYF. The CDR3 DNA is TGTGCCAGCAGCGCGGGGCTCGGGACAGATACGCAGTATTTT.

The rearrangement links TRBV9 to TRBJ2-7, with 9 bases lining up with TRBD2. The CDR3 extends over 15 amino acids. Germline V gene lookup returns CDR1 SGDLS and CDR2 YYNGEE. The V gene end was trimmed by 4 bases and the J gene end by 2 bases; junction bases not matched to a gene: 7. The CDR3 spells CASSPQLAGPYEQYF. The CDR3, as DNA: TGTGCCAGCAGCCCCCAACTAGCGGGTCCCTACGAGCAGTACTTC.

The chain couples TRBV5-6 to TRBJ2-5, with 10 bases that match TRBD2. Unmatched junction bases numbered 10, after V lost 6 bases and J lost 2 bases. Looked up from germline, CDR1 is SGHDT and CDR2 is YYEEEE. CDR3 length equals 16 residues. This chain's CDR3 is CASNSFSGGIQETQYF. DNA for the CDR3: TGTGCCAGCAACTCCTTTAGCGGGGGGATTCAAGAGACCCAGTACTTC.

The CDR3 DNA follows: TGTGCCAGCAGCTTGGGACAGGGCGGGGAGCAGTACTTC. Translating it yields CASSLGQGGEQYF. The rearrangement links TRBV11-3 to TRBJ2-7, with TRBD1 identical over 9 bases. Germline loops: CDR1 SGHNT, CDR2 YENEEA. The CDR3 consists of 13 residues. V lost 3 bases, J lost 7 bases, and 4 bases stayed unmatched.

V usage is TRBV2 and J usage is TRBJ2-1, with a tentative D call TRBD2 (6 bases). Deletions cut 4 bases from V and 4 bases from J, with 11 bases between. The CDR3 length is 14 residues. Germline V CDR1 and CDR2: SNHLY, FYNNEI. The CDR3 nucleotides are TGTGCCAGCAGTGCGAAGGGACTGTACAATGAGCAGTTCTTC. This gives the protein CASSAKGLYNEQFF.

A word on this clone: The junction and the germline gene differ at one end; a read error may be behind it. CDR3 residues: CASSRQGNTDTQYF. CDR3 DNA: TGTGCTAGCAGCAGACAGGGAAACACAGATACGCAGTATTTT. This sequence joins TRBV7-7 and TRBJ2-3; 7 positions match TRBD1. Germline V gene data show CDR1 as SSHAT and CDR2 as FNYEAQ (reference sequence). CDR3 size: 14 residues. Full variable domain (outside the CDR3, taken from reference TRBV7-7 and TRBJ2-3): GAGVSQSPRYKVTKRGQDVTLRCDPISSHATLYWYQQALGQGPEFLTYFNYEAQPDKSGLPSDRFSAERPEGSISTLTIQRTEQRDSAMYRCASSRQGNTDTQYFGPGTRLTVL.

V is TRBV5-4 and J is TRBJ2-7; no reliable D call. Per germline, CDR1 SGHNT and CDR2 YYREEE (reference sequence). V lost 2 bases and J lost 3, with 6 bases in between. This CDR3 has 12 amino acids. The CDR3, as DNA: TGTGCCAGCAGCTTAGACAACTACGAGCAGTACTTC. It is translated as CASSLDNYEQYF.

The chain uses TRBV30 and TRBJ1-2, with a weak D call TRBD1 (6 bases). Between the trimmed V and J ends, which lost 0 bases and 4 bases, there was a span of 9 bases. CDR3 length: 13 amino acids. Germline V CDR1 and CDR2: GTSNPN, SVGIG (reference sequence). Written as DNA, the CDR3 is TGTGCCTGGAGTGTAGGACAGATCTATGGCTACACCTTC. As protein: CAWSVGQIYGYTF. Filled out from reference TRBV30 and TRBJ1-2, the complete variable domain reads SQTIHQWPATLVQPVGSPLSLECTVEGTSNPNLYWYRQAAGRGLQLLFYSVGIGQISSEVPQNLSASRPQDRQFILSSKKLLLSDSGFYLCAWSVGQIYGYTFGSGTRLTVV.